This TCR beta chain was captured by sequencing in a study of T cell repertoires in cytomegalovirus infection. Study-wide background: Newly reported HLA-C-restricted and thoroughly characterized HLA-B-restricted CMV epitopes were employed. Matching HLA type, along with CMV infection, was indicated by public TCR beta signatures.

As concerns this clonotype: Its antigen is unknown.

Germline CDR1 and CDR2: SGHVS and FNYEAQ. V lost 3 bases and J 4 bases, leaving 11 bases between the germline ends. The CDR3 runs 14 residues. Using its own MiXCR run on the reads, TCRdb lists one record per CDR3 protein. The sample records approximately 590,000 distinct CDR3 sequences, 40% being singletons. This sequence originates from a human donor in good health (CMV status not recorded). Some clones in this sample may be carry-over from other donors' samples. The chain couples TRBV7-6 to TRBJ2-3; the D is unclear. The sequencing here drew on cultured PBMCs, taken from culture after CMV antigen stimulation. The CDR3 protein is CASSFTSRADTQYF. In DNA, the CDR3 is TGTGCCAGCAGCTTTACCAGTAGGGCAGATACGCAGTATTTT.